These T cell receptor beta chains were read from a single sample in a study of blood T cell repertoires in COVID-19. Assay: immunoSEQ multiplex PCR; the TCRdb copy retains only in-frame clones and omits some. Here the sample spans 65,000 to 70,000 clones, about four fifths being singletons. The specimen sequenced was peripheral blood. Receptors were obtained from a woman aged 60-75 years with acute or convalescent COVID-19. Both conserved end residues are part of each CDR3. The D gene is left open where the match is weak. Clone size is shown for a subset of rows, as once, few, many or a class of expanded clone.

CDR3aa: CASSLDRGQAEKLFF; CDR3nt: TGCGCCAGCAGCTTGGACAGGGGGCAAGCAGAAAAACTGTTTTTT; abundance: .; j_gene: TRBJ1-4; d_gene: TRBD1; v_gene: TRBV5-1
CDR3aa: CASSPRVGPGGYGYTF; CDR3nt: TGTGCCAGCAGCCCCCGGGTTGGGCCAGGGGGGTATGGCTACACCTTC; abundance: .; j_gene: TRBJ1-2; d_gene: TRBD1; v_gene: TRBV3-1/TRBV3-2
CDR3aa: CASSFLGGLTDTQYF; CDR3nt: TGTGCCAGCAGCTTCCTCGGGGGGCTCACAGATACGCAGTATTTT; abundance: .; j_gene: TRBJ2-3; d_gene: .; v_gene: TRBV7-3
CDR3aa: CAIGDSNQPQHF; CDR3nt: TGTGCCATCGGAGATAGCAATCAGCCCCAGCATTTT; abundance: few; j_gene: TRBJ1-5; d_gene: .; v_gene: TRBV10-3
CDR3aa: CASTPFGGQTYNEQFF; CDR3nt: TGTGCCAGCACCCCCTTCGGGGGGCAGACTTACAATGAGCAGTTCTTC; abundance: once; j_gene: TRBJ2-1; d_gene: .; v_gene: TRBV5-6
CDR3aa: CASSIKLAVYNEQFF; CDR3nt: TGTGCCAGTAGTATAAAGCTAGCAGTCTACAATGAGCAGTTCTTC; abundance: .; j_gene: TRBJ2-1; d_gene: .; v_gene: TRBV19
CDR3aa: CASSVSGTGVTYEQYF; CDR3nt: TGTGCCAGCAGCGTATCAGGGACAGGGGTTACCTACGAGCAGTACTTC; abundance: .; j_gene: TRBJ2-7; d_gene: TRBD1; v_gene: TRBV9
CDR3aa: CASSYGPWREGQPQHF; CDR3nt: TGTGCCAGCAGTTACGGGCCATGGAGGGAAGGTCAGCCCCAGCATTTT; abundance: .; j_gene: TRBJ1-5; d_gene: .; v_gene: TRBV6-5
CDR3aa: CASSLQGTPSLVTQYF; CDR3nt: TGTGCCAGCAGCTTACAGGGAACCCCCTCTCTGGTTACGCAGTATTTT; abundance: .; j_gene: TRBJ2-3; d_gene: .; v_gene: TRBV5-6
CDR3aa: CASSSLGGTGEAYF; CDR3nt: TGTGCCAGCAGTTCTTTAGGTGGGACAGGGGAGGCGTACTTC; abundance: .; j_gene: TRBJ2-7; d_gene: TRBD1; v_gene: TRBV6-6
CDR3aa: CASSIRTGVYEQYF; CDR3nt: TGTGCCAGCAGTATCCGGACAGGGGTTTACGAGCAGTACTTC; abundance: .; j_gene: TRBJ2-7; d_gene: TRBD1; v_gene: TRBV6-5
CDR3aa: CASSLDSPSTDTQYF; CDR3nt: TGTGCCAGCAGCCTAGACTCCCCTAGCACAGATACGCAGTATTTT; abundance: once; j_gene: TRBJ2-3; d_gene: .; v_gene: TRBV9
CDR3aa: CATTGGWTEAFF; CDR3nt: TGTGCCACCACCGGGGGTTGGACTGAAGCTTTCTTT; abundance: few; j_gene: TRBJ1-1; d_gene: .; v_gene: TRBV19
CDR3aa: CASSPTDRGYNSPLHF; CDR3nt: TGTGCCAGCTCCCCTACGGACAGGGGGTATAATTCACCCCTCCACTTT; abundance: .; j_gene: TRBJ1-6; d_gene: TRBD1; v_gene: TRBV18
CDR3aa: CASSLGYGGYEQYF; CDR3nt: TGTGCCAGCAGCTTGGGTTACGGCGGGTACGAGCAGTACTTC; abundance: .; j_gene: TRBJ2-7; d_gene: .; v_gene: TRBV5-6
CDR3aa: CASSRVIYEQYF; CDR3nt: TGTGCCAGCAGCCGAGTAATCTACGAGCAGTACTTC; abundance: .; j_gene: TRBJ2-7; d_gene: .; v_gene: TRBV28
CDR3aa: CASSQDRSGGFKQYF; CDR3nt: TGCGCCAGCAGCCAAGATAGGAGCGGGGGCTTTAAGCAGTATTTT; abundance: .; j_gene: TRBJ2-3; d_gene: TRBD2; v_gene: TRBV4-3
CDR3aa: CASSQDRWATGGPEQYF; CDR3nt: TGCGCCAGCAGCCAAGATCGGTGGGCGACAGGGGGACCGGAGCAGTACTTC; abundance: few; j_gene: TRBJ2-7; d_gene: TRBD1; v_gene: TRBV4-1
CDR3aa: CASRKGGGNQPQHF; CDR3nt: TGTGCCAGCAGAAAAGGGGGAGGCAATCAGCCCCAGCATTTT; abundance: .; j_gene: TRBJ1-5; d_gene: .; v_gene: TRBV28
CDR3aa: CASSLEGGQGAFF; CDR3nt: TGTGCCAGCAGTTTAGAGGGAGGGCAGGGGGCTTTCTTT; abundance: .; j_gene: TRBJ1-1; d_gene: .; v_gene: TRBV28
CDR3aa: CASSRQGEDYGYTF; CDR3nt: TGTGCCAGCTCCCGCCAGGGGGAGGACTATGGCTACACCTTC; abundance: .; j_gene: TRBJ1-2; d_gene: TRBD1; v_gene: TRBV18
CDR3aa: CASSLERGWETQYF; CDR3nt: TGCGCCAGCAGCTTGGAACGGGGGTGGGAGACCCAGTACTTC; abundance: .; j_gene: TRBJ2-5; d_gene: .; v_gene: TRBV5-1
CDR3aa: CASSLDAGASYGYTF; CDR3nt: TGCGCCAGCAGCTTGGATGCAGGGGCCTCCTATGGCTACACCTTC; abundance: .; j_gene: TRBJ1-2; d_gene: .; v_gene: TRBV5-1
CDR3aa: CASEINYGYTF; CDR3nt: TGTGCCAGCGAGATAAACTATGGCTACACCTTC; abundance: .; j_gene: TRBJ1-2; d_gene: .; v_gene: TRBV19
CDR3aa: CASSLWLPEAFF; CDR3nt: TGTGCCAGCAGTTTGTGGCTCCCGGAAGCTTTCTTT; abundance: .; j_gene: TRBJ1-1; d_gene: .; v_gene: TRBV12-3/TRBV12-4
CDR3aa: CATSSLLVGGKNIQYF; CDR3nt: TGTGCCACCAGCAGCCTCCTGGTGGGGGGCAAAAACATTCAGTACTTC; abundance: .; j_gene: TRBJ2-4; d_gene: .; v_gene: TRBV15
CDR3aa: CASSYQGWDTEAFF; CDR3nt: TGTGCCAGCAGTTATCAGGGCTGGGACACTGAAGCTTTCTTT; abundance: .; j_gene: TRBJ1-1; d_gene: .; v_gene: TRBV28
CDR3aa: CSVASTGNSYEQYF; CDR3nt: TGCAGCGTTGCATCGACAGGAAATTCCTACGAGCAGTACTTC; abundance: once; j_gene: TRBJ2-7; d_gene: .; v_gene: TRBV29-1
CDR3aa: CASSPAGGKGQPQHF; CDR3nt: TGTGCCAGCTCACCCGCGGGGGGGAAGGGGCAGCCCCAGCATTTT; abundance: .; j_gene: TRBJ1-5; d_gene: .; v_gene: TRBV18
CDR3aa: CASSQDFRKSGLAEPTDTQYF; CDR3nt: TGCGCCAGCAGCCAAGATTTCCGTAAAAGCGGACTAGCGGAACCCACAGATACGCAGTATTTT; abundance: .; j_gene: TRBJ2-3; d_gene: TRBD2; v_gene: TRBV4-1
CDR3aa: CASSPQGTGVGNTIYF; CDR3nt: TGTGCCAGCAGCCCTCAAGGGACAGGGGTTGGAAACACCATATATTTT; abundance: .; j_gene: TRBJ1-3; d_gene: TRBD1; v_gene: TRBV9
CDR3aa: CASSIATAFQETQYF; CDR3nt: TGTGCCAGTAGTATAGCTACCGCTTTCCAAGAGACCCAGTACTTC; abundance: .; j_gene: TRBJ2-5; d_gene: .; v_gene: TRBV19
CDR3aa: CASSGRASETQYF; CDR3nt: TGTGCCAGCAGCGGGAGGGCTTCGGAGACCCAGTACTTC; abundance: .; j_gene: TRBJ2-5; d_gene: TRBD2; v_gene: TRBV3-1/TRBV3-2
CDR3aa: CASSPGGVRNTEAFF; CDR3nt: TGCGCCAGCAGCCCTGGGGGGGTAAGGAACACTGAAGCTTTCTTT; abundance: few; j_gene: TRBJ1-1; d_gene: .; v_gene: TRBV5-1
CDR3aa: CASSSWPRGRYYGYTF; CDR3nt: TGTGCCAGCAGCTCTTGGCCCAGGGGGCGATACTATGGCTACACCTTC; abundance: few; j_gene: TRBJ1-2; d_gene: TRBD1; v_gene: TRBV7-3
CDR3aa: CASSSLAGGTDTQYF; CDR3nt: TGTGCCAGTAGTTCCTTAGCGGGGGGTACAGATACGCAGTATTTT; abundance: .; j_gene: TRBJ2-3; d_gene: TRBD2; v_gene: TRBV19
CDR3aa: CASSLFGNTIYF; CDR3nt: TGTGCCAGCAGTCTCTTTGGAAACACCATATATTTT; abundance: .; j_gene: TRBJ1-3; d_gene: .; v_gene: TRBV28